These 29 T cell receptor beta chains share one sample of origin, sequenced in a study of blood T cell repertoires in COVID-19. Clones were sequenced by immunoSEQ multiplex PCR, and TCRdb holds only the in-frame ones, with some missing. The sample carries just under 350,000 clones, approximately 87% recorded once. The sample was peripheral blood. These receptors were taken from a woman in her forties or fifties with COVID-19, enrolled during active disease.

This clone was observed a handful of times. This chain joins TRBV5-1 and TRBJ2-2, with 7 bases lining up with TRBD2. The CDR3 spans 14 residues. From germline, CDR1 is SGHRS and CDR2 YFSETQ. V shed 6 bases, J shed 2 bases, and the junction held 4 bases outside the gene matches. CDR3 loop: CASKGLINTGELFF. Here the CDR3 DNA reads TGCGCCAGCAAGGGACTAATAAACACCGGGGAGCTGTTTTTT. The full variable domain, with the rest looked up from reference TRBV5-1 and TRBJ2-2, is KAGVTQTPRYLIKTRGQQVTLSCSPISGHRSVSWYQQTPGQGLQFLFEYFSETQRNKGNFPGRFSGRQFSNSRSEMNVSTLELGDSALYLCASKGLINTGELFFGEGSRLTVL.

This clone was counted once. The V gene is TRBV4-3, the J gene TRBJ1-1; D call uncertain. The CDR3 totals 15 residues. The V end lost 0 bases, the J end lost 3 bases, and 11 bases lay between the germline ends. Per germline, CDR1 LGHNA and CDR2 YSLEER. The CDR3 coding sequence is TGCGCCAGCAGCCAAGACCCCGGGCGGGACACTGAAGCTTTCTTT. This codes for CASSQDPGRDTEAFF.

V and J are TRBV5-6 and TRBJ2-1, with D possibly matching TRBD2 (6 bases). The CDR3 loop spans 16 amino acids. Germline V gives CDR1 SGHDT, CDR2 YYEEEE. V lost 4 bases to trimming and J lost 2 bases, with 16 bases between them. The CDR3 coding sequence is TGTGCCAGCAGCGCCTCCCTAGCGAGGGCCTACAATGAGCAGTTCTTC. Its protein is CASSASLARAYNEQFF.

The chain carries TRBV4-1 and TRBJ1-6; 10 bases are shared with TRBD1. V shed 4 bases and J 10 bases; nucleotides not matched to a gene: 13. This CDR3 spans 17 amino acids. Germline CDR1 is MGHRA and CDR2 is YSYEKL. The CDR3, as DNA: TGCGCCAGCAGCCCGTCCATGGGACAGGGGTTTAGCTCACCCCTCCACTTT. It encodes CASSPSMGQGFSSPLHF.

The chain couples TRBV7-9 to TRBJ2-3; 9 nucleotides match TRBD1. The germline V gene encodes CDR1 SEHNR and CDR2 FQNEAQ (reference sequence). V lost 0 bases to trimming and J lost 6 bases; unmatched junction nucleotides: 7. This CDR3 contains 16 residues. The CDR3 loop is CASSLAGTGILDTQYF. The DNA for the CDR3 is TGTGCCAGCAGCTTAGCCGGGACAGGGATTTTGGATACGCAGTATTTT.

The chain couples TRBV30 to TRBJ1-2, with D hard to call. V dropped 0 bases and J dropped 3 bases, with 5 bases sitting between them. Germline loops: CDR1 GTSNPN, CDR2 SVGIG (reference sequence). This CDR3 has 12 amino acids. The CDR3 coding sequence is TGTGCCTGGAGTGTACAAGACTATGGCTACACCTTC. Residues: CAWSVQDYGYTF.

The V and J genes are TRBV30 and TRBJ1-1; TRBD1 might be the D (6 bases). The CDR3 spans 16 residues. Between the trimmed V and J ends, which lost 7 bases and 4 bases, there was a span of 25 bases. Germline CDR1 GTSNPN, CDR2 SVGIG (reference sequence). This CDR3 is CAYRISIKGVVTEAFF. Here the CDR3 DNA reads TGTGCCTACCGGATCTCGATTAAGGGGGTCGTCACTGAAGCTTTCTTT. Drawing the rest from reference TRBV30 and TRBJ1-1, the complete variable domain is SQTIHQWPATLVQPVGSPLSLECTVEGTSNPNLYWYRQAAGRGLQLLFYSVGIGQISSEVPQNLSASRPQDRQFILSSKKLLLSDSGFYLCAYRISIKGVVTEAFFGQGTRLTVV.

There are a few counts of this clone. The same CDR3 is also encoded by other DNA sequences in this sample. The rearrangement joins TRBV18 to TRBJ1-2; 7 bases agree with TRBD1. CDR1 KGHSH and CDR2 LQKENI come from the germline V gene. Germline trimming cut 5 bases from V and 5 bases from J; bases unmatched to any gene: 5. There are 13 residues in the CDR3. CDR3 region: CASSRQGLYGYTF. Here the CDR3 DNA reads TGTGCCAGCTCAAGACAGGGACTGTATGGCTACACCTTC.

The rearrangement uses TRBV7-2 and TRBJ1-2; unclear D gene. Between the trimmed V and J ends, which lost 0 bases and 4 bases, there was a span of 12 bases. The CDR3 is 15 residues long. Germline CDR1 is SGHTA and CDR2 is FQGNSA. CDR3 bases: TGTGCCAGCAGCTTAGCGTTCAGCGCCCTCTATGGCTACACCTTC. Its translation is CASSLAFSALYGYTF.

This clone was observed a single time. The chain carries TRBV12-3 or TRBV12-4 and TRBJ2-1; D unresolved. V lost 11 bases and J lost 5, with 16 bases in between. The CDR3 is 13 amino acids. The CDR3 reads CASRILTNNEQFF. CDR3 nucleotide sequence: TGTGCCTCCCGGATACTAACCAACAATGAGCAGTTCTTC.

The chain links TRBV5-6 to TRBJ2-1; 10 bases align to TRBD2. The CDR3 sequence is 16 residues long. Germline loops: CDR1 SGHDT, CDR2 YYEEEE. V trimming: 2 bases; J trimming: 6 bases; junction bases outside the gene matches: 8. The CDR3 DNA reads TGTGCCAGCAGCTTATATGTAGCGGGAGGTCCCAATGAGCAGTTCTTC. Its protein is CASSLYVAGGPNEQFF.

This clone is a singleton in its sample. The V call is TRBV7-9, the J call TRBJ1-3, with 8 bases aligning to TRBD1. J was trimmed by 1 base and V by 11 bases; bases with no gene match: 16. CDR1 is SEHNR and CDR2 is FQNEAQ in the germline V gene (reference sequence). The CDR3 has 17 residues. The CDR3 protein is CAGSGARQGSSGNTIYF. The CDR3 DNA reads TGTGCCGGCTCGGGGGCCAGACAGGGGTCGTCTGGAAACACCATATATTTT.

This clone occurred a few times. The chain is built from TRBV2 and TRBJ2-3; 7 nucleotides match TRBD1. The CDR3 spans 16 residues. The trim removed 6 bases at V and 3 bases at J, leaving 12 bases unmatched. Germline V lookup: CDR1 SNHLY, CDR2 FYNNEI. In DNA, the CDR3 is TGTGCCAGCAGCCAACAGGGGAATTCAGTTACAGATACGCAGTATTTT. Encoded protein: CASSQQGNSVTDTQYF. The variable domain in full, completed from reference TRBV2 and TRBJ2-3, reads EPEVTQTPSHQVTQMGQEVILRCVPISNHLYFYWYRQILGQKVEFLVSFYNNEISEKSEIFDDQFSVERPDGSNFTLKIRSTKLEDSAMYFCASSQQGNSVTDTQYFGPGTRLTVL.

The rearrangement joins TRBV7-8 to TRBJ1-1; D gene unclear. Germline CDR1 is SGHVS and CDR2 is FQNEAQ. V lost 7 bases and J 2 bases, leaving 11 bases between the germline ends. This CDR3 has 13 residues. This chain's CDR3 is CASTPKPNTEAFF. The CDR3 nucleotides are TGTGCCAGCACTCCGAAGCCTAACACTGAAGCTTTCTTT. Supplemented by reference TRBV7-8 and TRBJ1-1, the full variable domain reads GAGVSQSPRYKVAKRGQDVALRCDPISGHVSLFWYQQALGQGPEFLTYFQNEAQLDKSGLPSDRFFAERPEGSVSTLKIQRTQQEDSAVYLCASTPKPNTEAFFGQGTRLTVV.

As regards this clone: The sample holds other DNA sequences that translate to the same CDR3. The chain combines TRBV7-2 with TRBJ2-3; the D is unclear. This CDR3 is 13 amino acids long. The V end was cut by 5 bases, the J end by 5 bases, with 11 bases between. Germline values: CDR1 SGHTA, CDR2 FQGNSA. The CDR3 DNA sequence: TGTGCCAGCAGCCTGGGCTCTGGAGATACGCAGTATTTT. Residues: CASSLGSGDTQYF.

The rearrangement links TRBV10-3 to TRBJ2-7; no clear D gene. The V end lost 4 bases, the J end lost 3 bases, and 7 bases lay between the germline ends. The CDR3 consists of 12 residues. Germline lookup yields CDR1 ENHRY and CDR2 SYGVKD. The chain's CDR3 is CAISGGFYEQYF. The CDR3 DNA is TGTGCCATCAGTGGCGGTTTCTACGAGCAGTACTTC.

The V gene is TRBV27, the J gene TRBJ2-7, with TRBD1 identical over 8 bases. Germline trimming cut 5 bases from V and 2 bases from J; bases unmatched to any gene: 5. The CDR3 sequence is 14 residues long. Germline V gene data show CDR1 as MNHEY and CDR2 as SMNVEV (reference sequence). The DNA of the CDR3 is TGTGCCAGCAGTGTAAGGACAGGGACCTACGAGCAGTACTTC. Protein product: CASSVRTGTYEQYF.

J is TRBJ2-3 and V is TRBV19; possible D gene TRBD1, 7 bases. CDR1 and CDR2 (germline): LNHDA, SQIVND (reference sequence). The V end lost 7 bases, the J end lost 3 bases, and 20 bases lay between the germline ends. The CDR3 has 16 residues. The CDR3 nucleotides are TGTGCCAGTACAGAGGCCCTGGCAGGGGGGACAGATACGCAGTATTTT. Translation: CASTEALAGGTDTQYF.

The J gene is TRBJ1-2, the V gene TRBV6-7; TRBD1 agrees at 11 bases. TRBV6-7 is identified as an open reading frame with a role that is uncertain. Trimming at V came to 2 bases and at J to 7 bases, leaving 18 bases not matched to a gene. The CDR3 is made up of 19 amino acids. The CDR3 loop is CASSYIKTGTGGNGGGYTF. CDR3 DNA sequence: TGTGCCAGCAGTTACATAAAAACCGGGACAGGGGGGAACGGAGGTGGCTACACCTTC.

The chain is built from TRBV18 and TRBJ2-1; 14 positions match TRBD2. The CDR3 length is 15 residues. With 3 bases clipped from V and 9 bases from J, the junction kept 4 bases outside the gene matches. The germline CDR1 and CDR2 sequences are KGHSH and LQKENI. DNA for the CDR3: TGTGCCAGCTCACCTCTCGGGACTAGCGGGAGTGAGCAGTTCTTC. It yields the protein CASSPLGTSGSEQFF.

This clone was counted only a few times. The gene calls are TRBV7-9 and TRBJ1-5; D is uncertain. Looked up from germline, CDR1 is SEHNR and CDR2 is FQNEAQ (reference sequence). V was cut by 3 bases and J by 3 bases, with 9 bases left in between. This CDR3 is built from 14 residues. The CDR3, as DNA: TGTGCCAGCAGCTTGGCGGCCGTCAATCAGCCCCAGCATTTT. Protein: CASSLAAVNQPQHF.

The rearrangement links TRBV5-1 to TRBJ2-3, with 13 nucleotides matching TRBD2. After removal of 6 bases from V and 7 bases from J, the junction contained 8 bases not matched to a gene. Germline V lookup: CDR1 SGHRS, CDR2 YFSETQ. There are 15 residues in the CDR3. In nucleotides, the CDR3 is TGCGCCAGCACCCCACTAGCGGGAGGGCCATATACGCAGTATTTT. This translates into CASTPLAGGPYTQYF. Together with reference TRBV5-1 and TRBJ2-3, the CDR3 gives the full variable domain: KAGVTQTPRYLIKTRGQQVTLSCSPISGHRSVSWYQQTPGQGLQFLFEYFSETQRNKGNFPGRFSGRQFSNSRSEMNVSTLELGDSALYLCASTPLAGGPYTQYFGPGTRLTVL.

This clone came up a few times. The J gene is TRBJ1-2, the V gene TRBV5-4, with D perhaps matching TRBD1 (6 bases). V was pared by 2 bases and J by 4 bases, with 12 bases between. This CDR3 contains 14 residues. Germline-derived CDR1 and CDR2 are SGHNT and YYREEE (reference sequence). The CDR3 sequence: CASSFRGAPYGYTF. The DNA of the CDR3 is TGTGCCAGCAGCTTCCGGGGGGCTCCCTATGGCTACACCTTC.

The V call is TRBV29-1, the J call TRBJ1-1; TRBD1 is a possible D gene (6 bases). This CDR3 contains 13 residues. Between the trimmed V and J ends, which lost 3 bases and 4 bases, there was a span of 12 bases. Germline values: CDR1 SQVTM, CDR2 ANQGSEA. The CDR3 sequence: CSVDWEGGTEAFF. DNA of the CDR3: TGCAGCGTTGACTGGGAGGGGGGCACTGAAGCTTTCTTT.

V and J are TRBV5-6 and TRBJ1-1, with 8 bases matching TRBD1. Germline assignment: CDR1 SGHDT and CDR2 YYEEEE. The CDR3 runs 14 residues. Trimming at V came to 2 bases and at J to 3 bases, leaving 3 bases not matched to a gene. CDR3 amino acids: CASSFNRGDTEAFF. Here the CDR3 DNA reads TGTGCCAGCAGCTTTAACAGGGGGGACACTGAAGCTTTCTTT. Filled out from reference TRBV5-6 and TRBJ1-1, the complete variable domain reads DAGVTQSPTHLIKTRGQQVTLRCSPKSGHDTVSWYQQALGQGPQFIFQYYEEEERQRGNFPDRFSGHQFPNYSSELNVNALLLGDSALYLCASSFNRGDTEAFFGQGTRLTVV.

J is TRBJ1-1 and V is TRBV2; 10 bases map to TRBD1. Germline V gene sequence: CDR1 SNHLY, CDR2 FYNNEI. This CDR3 spans 15 amino acids. Trimming removed 6 bases from V and 7 bases from J; junction bases left unmatched: 11. The CDR3 nucleotides are TGTGCCAGCAGGGATCCGGGACAGGGGAGGGGTGAAGCTTTCTTT. It codes for CASRDPGQGRGEAFF.

The J gene is TRBJ1-2, the V gene TRBV5-5; D is perhaps TRBD1 (6 bases). The V gene's germline CDR1 is SGHKS and CDR2 YYEKEE (reference sequence). V lost 4 bases and J 7 bases, leaving 26 bases between the germline ends. This CDR3 has 17 residues. Here the CDR3 DNA reads TGTGCCAGCAGCCTACCCCCAAAACAGGGAGTAGCAAGTGGCTACACCTTC. This gives the protein CASSLPPKQGVASGYTF.

With respect to this clone: Other DNA sequences in the same sample also yield this CDR3. The chain's CDR3 is CASRTGTQETQYF. The CDR3 DNA sequence: TGCGCCAGCAGGACAGGAACACAAGAGACCCAGTACTTC. The J gene is TRBJ2-5, the V gene TRBV5-1; TRBD1 might be the D (6 bases). The V gene's germline CDR1 is SGHRS and CDR2 YFSETQ. The V end was cut by 5 bases, the J end by 2 bases, with 10 bases between. This CDR3 spans 13 amino acids.

The V gene is TRBV6-1, the J gene TRBJ1-2, with a possible D match to TRBD1 (6 bases). Germline assignment: CDR1 MNHNS and CDR2 SASEGT. This CDR3 contains 16 residues. V lost 4 bases and J 4 bases, leaving 19 bases between the germline ends. The CDR3 protein is CASSVAPGDSGYGYTF. The CDR3 bases are TGTGCCAGCAGTGTGGCGCCAGGGGATTCGGGCTATGGCTACACCTTC.